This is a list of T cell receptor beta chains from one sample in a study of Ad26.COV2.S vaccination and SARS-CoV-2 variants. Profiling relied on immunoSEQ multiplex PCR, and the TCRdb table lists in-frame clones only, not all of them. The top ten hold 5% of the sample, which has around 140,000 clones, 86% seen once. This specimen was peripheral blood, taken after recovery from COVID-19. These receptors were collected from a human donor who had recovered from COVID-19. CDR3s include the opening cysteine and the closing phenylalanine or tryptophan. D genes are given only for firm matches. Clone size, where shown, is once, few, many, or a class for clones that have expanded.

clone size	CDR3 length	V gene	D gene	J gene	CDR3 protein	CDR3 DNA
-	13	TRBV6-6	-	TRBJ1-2	CASSYSATPGYTF	TGTGCCAGCAGTTACTCCGCCACCCCTGGCTACACCTTC
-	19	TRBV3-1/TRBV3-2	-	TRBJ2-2	CASSRETRPWETNTGELFF	TGTGCCAGCAGCCGGGAAACAAGACCCTGGGAGACGAACACCGGGGAGCTGTTTTTT
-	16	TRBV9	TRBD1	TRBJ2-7	CASSPRGGQTEYEQYF	TGTGCCAGCAGCCCGAGAGGGGGACAGACTGAATACGAGCAGTACTTC
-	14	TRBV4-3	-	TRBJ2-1	CASSQRLVGNEQFF	TGCGCCAGCAGCCAAAGGCTAGTGGGGAATGAGCAGTTCTTC
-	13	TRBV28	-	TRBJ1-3	CATTGPGGNTIYF	TGTGCCACCACAGGGCCGGGCGGAAACACCATATATTTT
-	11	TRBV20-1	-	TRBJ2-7	CSAREPGEQYF	TGCAGTGCTAGGGAGCCGGGCGAGCAGTACTTC
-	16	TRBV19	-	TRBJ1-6	CASSPRGSIDNSPLHF	TGTGCCAGTAGTCCTAGAGGCAGTATCGATAATTCACCCCTCCACTTT
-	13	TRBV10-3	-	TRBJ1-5	CAISEASYQPQHF	TGTGCCATCAGTGAGGCAAGTTATCAGCCCCAGCATTTT
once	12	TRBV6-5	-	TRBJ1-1	CASTHSGAEAFF	TGTGCCAGCACCCACAGTGGTGCTGAAGCTTTCTTT
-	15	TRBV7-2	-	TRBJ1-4	CASSSQAVTNEKLFF	TGTGCCAGCAGCTCTCAGGCTGTGACTAATGAAAAACTGTTTTTT
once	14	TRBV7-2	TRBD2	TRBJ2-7	CASSETSGTSVQYF	TGTGCCAGCAGTGAAACTTCCGGGACTAGCGTGCAGTACTTC
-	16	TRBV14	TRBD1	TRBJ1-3	CASSLGTASIGNTIYF	TGTGCCAGCAGCCTCGGGACAGCTTCTATTGGAAACACCATATATTTT
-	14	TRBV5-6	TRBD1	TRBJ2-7	CASSPGTGTWEQYF	TGTGCCAGCAGCCCCGGGACAGGGACTTGGGAGCAGTACTTC
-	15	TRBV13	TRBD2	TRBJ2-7	CASSFSSGGSYEQYF	TGTGCCAGCAGCTTCTCTAGCGGGGGTTCCTACGAGCAGTACTTC
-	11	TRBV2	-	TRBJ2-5	CASGVTETQYF	TGTGCCAGCGGGGTTACGGAGACCCAGTACTTC
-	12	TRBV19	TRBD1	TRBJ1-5	CASTPGGQPQHF	TGTGCCTCAACCCCAGGGGGTCAGCCCCAGCATTTT
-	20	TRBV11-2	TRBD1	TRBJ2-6	CASSLDPSGTGGAGANVLTF	TGTGCCAGCAGCTTAGATCCTTCCGGGACAGGGGGGGCCGGGGCCAACGTCCTGACTTTC
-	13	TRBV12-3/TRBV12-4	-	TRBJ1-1	CASRPQGYTEAFF	TGTGCCAGCAGACCCCAGGGGTACACTGAAGCTTTCTTT
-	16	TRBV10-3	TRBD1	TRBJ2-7	CALSPGQPEKSYEQYF	TGTGCCCTTTCTCCGGGACAGCCCGAAAAATCCTACGAGCAGTACTTC
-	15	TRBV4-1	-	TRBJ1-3	CASSQEHASGNTIYF	TGCGCCAGCAGCCAAGAACACGCCTCTGGAAACACCATATATTTT
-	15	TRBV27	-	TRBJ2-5	CASSSRGGIQETQYF	TGTGCCAGCAGTTCTAGGGGGGGTATACAAGAGACCCAGTACTTC
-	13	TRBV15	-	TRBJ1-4	CATTLSRGEKLFF	TGTGCCACCACTCTCTCTCGGGGCGAAAAACTGTTTTTT
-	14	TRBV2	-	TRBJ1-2	CASLADRGELGYTF	TGTGCCAGCCTGGCCGATCGAGGGGAGTTGGGCTACACCTTC
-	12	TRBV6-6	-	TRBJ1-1	CASTTPLTEAFF	TGTGCCAGCACGACCCCCTTAACTGAAGCTTTCTTT
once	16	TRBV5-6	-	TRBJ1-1	CASSLFPDGMNTEAFF	TGTGCCAGCAGCTTGTTTCCCGATGGCATGAACACTGAAGCTTTCTTT
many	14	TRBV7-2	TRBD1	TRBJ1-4	CASSLGQGGEKLFF	TGTGCCAGCAGCTTGGGACAGGGGGGTGAAAAACTGTTTTTT
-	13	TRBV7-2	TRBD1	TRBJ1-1	CASSPRGPTEAFF	TGTGCCAGCAGCCCGAGGGGGCCTACTGAAGCTTTCTTT
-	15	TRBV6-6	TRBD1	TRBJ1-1	CASSTYRGRGTEAFF	TGTGCCAGCAGTACCTACAGGGGCCGGGGCACTGAAGCTTTCTTT
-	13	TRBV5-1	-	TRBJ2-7	CASSLGLEREQYF	TGCGCCAGCAGCTTGGGGTTAGAGAGAGAGCAGTACTTC
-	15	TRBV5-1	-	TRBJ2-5	CASSLERAYQETQYF	TGCGCCAGCAGCTTGGAAAGGGCCTACCAAGAGACCCAGTACTTC
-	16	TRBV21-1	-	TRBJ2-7	CASSALTPPGSYEQYF	TGTGCCAGCAGCGCCCTGACACCGCCCGGAAGCTACGAGCAGTACTTC
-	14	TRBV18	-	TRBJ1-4	CASSFSSTNEKLFF	TGTGCCAGCTCATTCAGTTCAACTAATGAAAAACTGTTTTTT
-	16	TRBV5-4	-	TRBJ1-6	CASSLVSGAYRSPLHF	TGTGCCAGCAGCTTGGTGTCAGGGGCGTATAGGTCACCCCTCCACTTT
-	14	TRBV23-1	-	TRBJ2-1	CASSRSRGYNEQFF	TGCGCCAGCAGTCGGTCCAGAGGATACAATGAGCAGTTCTTC
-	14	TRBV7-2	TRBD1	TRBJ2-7	CASSLAQTGGEQYF	TGTGCCAGCAGCTTAGCTCAGACAGGGGGTGAGCAGTACTTC
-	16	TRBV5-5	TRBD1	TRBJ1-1	CASSSRQGARNTEAFF	TGTGCCAGCAGCTCCAGACAGGGGGCGCGAAACACTGAAGCTTTCTTT
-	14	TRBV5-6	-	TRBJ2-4	CASSGALAKNIQYF	TGTGCCAGCAGCGGAGCTCTAGCCAAAAACATTCAGTACTTC
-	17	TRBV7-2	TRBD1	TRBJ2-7	CASSLGALDRGSYEQYF	TGTGCCAGCAGCTTAGGGGCCCTGGACAGGGGATCCTACGAGCAGTACTTC
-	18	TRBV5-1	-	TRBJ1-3	CASSLEGRASITGNTIYF	TGCGCCAGCAGCTTGGAGGGCAGGGCCTCGATTACTGGAAACACCATATATTTT
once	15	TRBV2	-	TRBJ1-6	CASSVGPMGDSPLHF	TGTGCCAGCAGTGTAGGGCCGATGGGGGATTCACCCCTCCACTTT
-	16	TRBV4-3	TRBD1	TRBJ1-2	CASSQARDRGHYGYTF	TGCGCCAGCAGCCAAGCACGGGACAGGGGACACTATGGCTACACCTTC
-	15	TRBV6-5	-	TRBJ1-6	CASSLYGLGNSPLHF	TGTGCCAGCAGCCTATACGGATTGGGAAATTCACCCCTCCACTTT
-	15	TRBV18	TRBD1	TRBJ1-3	CASSPSQGAGNTIYF	TGTGCCAGCTCACCGTCACAGGGGGCGGGCAACACCATATATTTT
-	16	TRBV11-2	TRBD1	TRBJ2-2	CASSARVDRDTGELFF	TGTGCCAGCAGCGCCAGGGTGGACAGGGATACCGGGGAGCTGTTTTTT
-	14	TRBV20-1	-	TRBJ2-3	CSAIERGSTDTQYF	TGCAGTGCTATTGAAAGGGGAAGCACAGATACGCAGTATTTT
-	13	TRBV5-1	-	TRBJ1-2	CASSSKGTEGYTF	TGCGCCAGCAGCTCTAAGGGAACGGAGGGCTACACCTTC